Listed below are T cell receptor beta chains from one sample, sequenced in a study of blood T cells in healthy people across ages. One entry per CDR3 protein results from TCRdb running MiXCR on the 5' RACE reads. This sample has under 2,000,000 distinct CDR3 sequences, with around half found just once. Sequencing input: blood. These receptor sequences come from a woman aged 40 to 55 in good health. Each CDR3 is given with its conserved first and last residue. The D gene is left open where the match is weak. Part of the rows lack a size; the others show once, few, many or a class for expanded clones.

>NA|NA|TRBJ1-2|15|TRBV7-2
TGTGCCAGCAGCCTGCCGGGACGGGGGCGGTATGGCTACACCTTC
CASSLPGRGRYGYTF
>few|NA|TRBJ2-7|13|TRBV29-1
TGCAGCGTTCGGAAGGTGGGAACCTACGAGCAGTACTTC
CSVRKVGTYEQYF
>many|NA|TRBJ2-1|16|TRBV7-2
TGTGCCAGCAGCGCTCAAGCGGGGACAACTTACAATGAGCAGTTCTTC
CASSAQAGTTYNEQFF
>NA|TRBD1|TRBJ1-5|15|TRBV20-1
TGCAGTGCTAGAGAGCGGACAGGCAACAATCAGCCCCAGCATTTT
CSARERTGNNQPQHF
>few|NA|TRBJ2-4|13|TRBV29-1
TGCAGCGTTGAAGTCCGTGCGGGGCCCATGCAGTACTTC
CSVEVRAGPMQYF
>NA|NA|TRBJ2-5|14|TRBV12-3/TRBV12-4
TGTGCCAGCAGAGGAAGGAGCTCTGGGGAGACCCAGTACTTC
CASRGRSSGETQYF
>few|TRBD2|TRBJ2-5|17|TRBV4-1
TGCGCCAGCAGCCATAGACAGCCCCGGGGGGAAGGAGAGACCCAGTACTTC
CASSHRQPRGEGETQYF
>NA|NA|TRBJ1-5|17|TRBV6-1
TGTGCCAGCAGTGAATCCGAACAGACGGGCCCCGATAAGCCCCAGCATTTT
CASSESEQTGPDKPQHF
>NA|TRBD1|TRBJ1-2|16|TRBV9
TGTGCCAGCAGCCCCCCTTTGACAGGGGGCGGGAAAGGCTACACCTTC
CASSPPLTGGGKGYTF
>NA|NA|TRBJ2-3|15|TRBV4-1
TGCGCCAGCAGCCTATCCTCACCCATTGGAGATACGCAGTATTTT
CASSLSSPIGDTQYF
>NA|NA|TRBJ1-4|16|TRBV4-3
TGCGCCAGCAGCCAAGATCTTTGGGGACCTAATGAAAAACTGTTTTTT
CASSQDLWGPNEKLFF
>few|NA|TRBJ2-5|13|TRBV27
TGTGCCAGCAGTACAGGGATGCGGGAGACCCAGTACTTC
CASSTGMRETQYF
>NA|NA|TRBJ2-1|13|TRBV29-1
TGCAGCGTTGAAACGGGCCAAGGCAATGAGCAGTTCTTC
CSVETGQGNEQFF
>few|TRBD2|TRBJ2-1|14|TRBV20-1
TGCAGTGCTAGATTCCTAGCGGGGGGAGGTGAGCAGTTCTTC
CSARFLAGGGEQFF
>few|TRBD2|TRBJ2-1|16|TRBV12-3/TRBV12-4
TGTGCCAGCAGGGCCGCGGGGGGGAGTAGCTACAATGAGCAGTTCTTC
CASRAAGGSSYNEQFF
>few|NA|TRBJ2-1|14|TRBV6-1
TGTGCCAGCAGTGATCGGGCCAGGGGCAATGAGCAGTTCTTC
CASSDRARGNEQFF
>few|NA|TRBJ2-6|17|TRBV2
TGTGCCAGCCGTGGGGAGAGGGGAAGTTTTGGGGCCAACGTCCTGACTTTC
CASRGERGSFGANVLTF
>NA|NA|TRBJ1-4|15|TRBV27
TGTGCCAGCAGGATTGGACAGCGTCGGAATGAAAAACTGTTTTTT
CASRIGQRRNEKLFF
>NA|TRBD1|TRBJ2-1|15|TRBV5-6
TGTGCCAGCAGCGGCCGGGACAGGCTTGGGGATGAGCAGTTCTTC
CASSGRDRLGDEQFF
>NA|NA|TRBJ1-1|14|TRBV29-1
TGCAGCGTTTATCCGGGACTGTCGAACACTGAAGCTTTCTTT
CSVYPGLSNTEAFF
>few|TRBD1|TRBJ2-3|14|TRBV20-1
TGCAGTGCAGAGGGACAGGGGGCGTCAGATACGCAGTATTTT
CSAEGQGASDTQYF
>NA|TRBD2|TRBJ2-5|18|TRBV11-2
TGTGCCAGCAGCTACGGAAGGGCGGGGGAGTTGGAGTTGGAGACCCAGTACTTC
CASSYGRAGELELETQYF
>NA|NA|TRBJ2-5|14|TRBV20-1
TGCAGTGCTAGAGGTCCGCGTATCCAAGAGACCCAGTACTTC
CSARGPRIQETQYF
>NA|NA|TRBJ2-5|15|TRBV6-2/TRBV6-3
TGTGCCAGCAGCGGAGTGGGACTTAGCGGCGAGACCCAGTACTTC
CASSGVGLSGETQYF
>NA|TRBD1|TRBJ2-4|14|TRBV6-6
TGTGCTAGCAGTCAGGGGGCAGCCAAAAACATTCAGTACTTC
CASSQGAAKNIQYF
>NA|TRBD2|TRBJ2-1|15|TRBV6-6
TGTGCCAGCAGTTACGGCAAGCGGGGGGGCGTTGAGCAGTTCTTC
CASSYGKRGGVEQFF
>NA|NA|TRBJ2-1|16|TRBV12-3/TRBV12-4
TGTGCCAGCAGCTACTATGGGGTTAGCTCCTACAATGAGCTGTTCTTC
CASSYYGVSSYNELFF
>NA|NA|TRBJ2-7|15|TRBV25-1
TGTGCCAGCAGTGCCCCTATTAAACCCGACTACGTGCAGTACTTC
CASSAPIKPDYVQYF
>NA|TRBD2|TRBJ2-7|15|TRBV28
TGTGCCAGCAGTTTACCAGCGGGGGGAACCTACGAGCAGTACTTC
CASSLPAGGTYEQYF
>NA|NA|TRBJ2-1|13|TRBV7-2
TGTGCCAGCATCGTTGGCGGAGGGTTAGAGCAGTTCTTC
CASIVGGGLEQFF
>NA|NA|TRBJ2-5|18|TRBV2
TGTGCCAGCAGCCGAGATCGTACAGGGCGCACTTACCAAGAGACCCAGTACTTC
CASSRDRTGRTYQETQYF
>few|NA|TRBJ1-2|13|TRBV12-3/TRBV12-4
TGTGCCAGCAGACTTAGTGTGGGATACGGCTACACCTTC
CASRLSVGYGYTF
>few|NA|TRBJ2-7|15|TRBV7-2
TGTGCCAGCAGCGTAGGCAGGGGGGGGCTCTACGAGCAGTACTTC
CASSVGRGGLYEQYF
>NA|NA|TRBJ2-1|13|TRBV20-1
TGCAGTGCCAGCCAAGGGACCTACAATGAGCAGTTCTTC
CSASQGTYNEQFF
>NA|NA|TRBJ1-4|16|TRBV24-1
TGTGCCACCAGTGACCAACGCGGGGATGGAAATGAAAAACTGTTTTTT
CATSDQRGDGNEKLFF
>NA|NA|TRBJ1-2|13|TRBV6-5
TGTGCCAGCAGTTTTGGGGGTTATAGTGGCTACACCTTC
CASSFGGYSGYTF
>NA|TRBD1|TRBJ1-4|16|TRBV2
TGTGCCAGCAGCCCTGACAGGGGAAGAGTTGCTAAAAAACTGTTTTTT
CASSPDRGRVAKKLFF
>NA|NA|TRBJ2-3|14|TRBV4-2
TGTGCCAGCAGCCATACACAAGGTGGGAGAGTGGAGTATTTT
CASSHTQGGRVEYF
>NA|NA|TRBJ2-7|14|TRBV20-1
TGCAGTGCTAGAGAGGGTCGGATTGTCTACGAGCAGTACTTC
CSAREGRIVYEQYF
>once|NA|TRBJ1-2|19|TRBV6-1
TGTGCCAGCAGCGCCGGGGGGCCGGGCAGTGAGACGGGGTACTATGGCTACACCTTC
CASSAGGPGSETGYYGYTF
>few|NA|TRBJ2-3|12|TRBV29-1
TGCAGCGAGGCGTGGGGGACAGATACGCAGTATTTT
CSEAWGTDTQYF
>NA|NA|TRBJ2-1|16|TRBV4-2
TGTGCCAGCAGCCAACCTTCGGGGATATCCTACAATGAGCAGTTCTTC
CASSQPSGISYNEQFF